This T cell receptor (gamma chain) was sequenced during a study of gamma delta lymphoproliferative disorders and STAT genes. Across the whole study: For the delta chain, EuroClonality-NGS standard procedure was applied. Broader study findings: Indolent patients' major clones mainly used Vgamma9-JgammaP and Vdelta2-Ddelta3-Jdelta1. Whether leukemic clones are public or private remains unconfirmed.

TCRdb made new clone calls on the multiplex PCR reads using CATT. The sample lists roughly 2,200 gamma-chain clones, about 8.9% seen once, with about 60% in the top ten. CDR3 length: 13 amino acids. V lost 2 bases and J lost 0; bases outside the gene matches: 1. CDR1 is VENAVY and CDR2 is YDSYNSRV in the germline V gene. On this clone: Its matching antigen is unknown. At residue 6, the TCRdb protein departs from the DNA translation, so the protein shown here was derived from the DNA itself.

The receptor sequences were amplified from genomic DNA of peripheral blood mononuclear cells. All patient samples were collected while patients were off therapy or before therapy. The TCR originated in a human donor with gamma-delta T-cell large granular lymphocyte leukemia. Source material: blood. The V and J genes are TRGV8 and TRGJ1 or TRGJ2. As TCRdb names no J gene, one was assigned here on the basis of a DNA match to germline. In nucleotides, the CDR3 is TGTGCCACCTGGGATACGAATTATTATAAGAAACTCTTT. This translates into CATWDTNYYKKLF.